Following are 28 T cell receptor beta chains from one sample sequenced in a study of CD8 T cells in Susac syndrome. When the RNA was reverse transcribed, random hexamers were used with an input of 0.5 to 1 ug. Via MiXCR, TCRdb re-called the immunoSEQ multiplex PCR reads, giving one row per CDR3 protein. Of about 150,000 distinct CDR3 sequences in the sample, around 95% are singletons; the top ten hold 0.15%. What was sequenced was CD8+ T cells from PBMCs. Receptors originate from a human donor with multiple sclerosis.

The chain is built from TRBV10-3 and TRBJ1-1, with D possibly being TRBD1 (6 bases). Germline V gene data show CDR1 as ENHRY and CDR2 as SYGVKD. The CDR3 runs to 15 residues. Trimming left V 4 bases short and J 6 bases short, with 18 bases between. The CDR3 DNA reads TGTGCCATCAGTGCCGGAGACAGGCTTGGGGCTGAAGCTTTCTTT. Translated, it gives CAISAGDRLGAEAFF.

V usage is TRBV20-1 and J usage is TRBJ2-7, with TRBD1 matching over 12 bases. The CDR3 extends over 16 amino acids. Per the germline V gene, CDR1 is DFQATT and CDR2 is SNEGSKA (reference sequence). J lost 2 bases, V lost 1 base, and 6 bases had no gene match. The CDR3 sequence is CSARASGQGATYEQYV. In DNA, the CDR3 is TGCAGTGCTAGAGCGTCGGGACAGGGGGCAACCTACGAGCAGTACGTC.

The CDR3 bases are TGTGCCACCAGCAGGGCCCGGACAGGGGAACGAGAGACCCAGTACTTC. Its protein product is CATSRARTGERETQYF. This chain joins TRBV15 and TRBJ2-5, with 9 bases fitting TRBD1. After removal of 3 bases from V and 4 bases from J, the junction contained 9 bases not matched to a gene. There are 16 residues in the CDR3. The V gene's germline CDR1 is LNHNV and CDR2 YYDKDF (reference sequence).

This clonotype was observed a single time. This sequence joins TRBV25-1 and TRBJ2-7, with D unclear. The V end was cut by 8 bases, the J end by 4 bases, with 15 bases between. Germline CDR1 MGHDK, CDR2 SYGVNS. This CDR3 has 13 amino acids. CDR3 nucleotide sequence: TGTGCCAGCTCCTCGACGGACCTTTACGAGCAGTACTTC. It codes for CASSSTDLYEQYF.

The chain employs TRBV13 and TRBJ2-6; D is unclear. The V end lost 4 bases, the J end lost 0 bases, and 10 bases lay between the germline ends. CDR1 PRHDT and CDR2 FYEKMQ come from the germline V gene (reference sequence). This CDR3 contains 16 residues. CDR3 coding DNA: TGTGCCAGCAGCTCCCAACGGGTCTCTGGGGCCAACGTCCTGACTTTC. As protein: CASSSQRVSGANVLTF.

CDR3 in amino acids: CASSLVGQIEQFF. The CDR3 bases are TGTGCCAGCAGTTTAGTGGGACAGATAGAGCAGTTCTTC. The chain employs TRBV12-3 or TRBV12-4 and TRBJ2-1, with 7 bases fitting TRBD1. The V segment lost 1 base and the J segment 10 bases; nucleotides outside the gene matches: 4. CDR3 length equals 13 residues.

This chain uses TRBV7-2 with TRBJ2-3, with D uncertain. The germline V gene has CDR1 SGHTA and CDR2 FQGNSA. The CDR3 has 16 residues. The germline V and J ends were trimmed by 2 bases and 2 bases, with 14 bases remaining between them. CDR3 sequence: CASSLPVYVPTDTQYF. CDR3 bases: TGTGCCAGCAGCTTACCAGTTTACGTACCCACAGATACGCAGTATTTT.

J is TRBJ2-7 and V is TRBV30; no firm D call. Trimming pared 0 bases from V and 5 bases from J, leaving 8 bases between. CDR1 and CDR2 from the germline V gene are GTSNPN and SVGIG (reference sequence). The length of the CDR3 is 12 residues. CDR3 region: CAWSVDTHEQYF. CDR3 in DNA: TGTGCCTGGAGTGTAGATACCCACGAGCAGTACTTC.

V is TRBV27 and J is TRBJ2-3, with 14 nucleotides matching TRBD2. J gave up 1 base and V 8 bases, and 5 bases lay outside the gene matches. Per the germline V gene, CDR1 is MNHEY and CDR2 is SMNVEV (reference sequence). The CDR3 has 16 residues. The CDR3 DNA reads as TGTGCCAGCGGGAGACTAGCGGGGGGGGGCACAGATACGCAGTATTTT. Amino acid sequence: CASGRLAGGGTDTQYF.

The chain links TRBV25-1 to TRBJ2-2; D unclear. This CDR3 is 14 amino acids long. Looked up from germline, CDR1 is MGHDK and CDR2 is SYGVNS. Trimming pared 6 bases from V and 3 bases from J, leaving 11 bases between. The CDR3 DNA reads TGTGCCAGCAGGGGCCCTCGGGACACCGGGGAGCTGTTTTTT. Protein sequence: CASRGPRDTGELFF.

This rearrangement joins TRBV7-2 to TRBJ2-7; tentative D call: TRBD1 (5 bases). The CDR3 has 14 amino acids. V lost 4 bases and J 3 bases, leaving 13 bases between the germline ends. Germline V gene data show CDR1 as SGHTA and CDR2 as FQGNSA. For the CDR3, the DNA is TGTGCCAGCAGCTCCGTGGGGCAGGGCTACGAGCAGTACTTC. Amino acid sequence: CASSSVGQGYEQYF.

The chain combines TRBV14 with TRBJ1-2, with no clear D. Germline lookup yields CDR1 SGHDN and CDR2 FVKESK. CDR3 length equals 14 residues. Trimming pared 0 bases from V and 6 bases from J, leaving 11 bases between. The chain's CDR3 is CASSQDTARDGYTF. The CDR3 nucleotides read TGTGCCAGCAGCCAAGACACAGCTCGGGATGGCTACACCTTC.

This clonotype was seen once. V gene TRBV4-1 combines with J gene TRBJ1-5; no clear D gene. With 0 bases removed from V and 1 base from J, the gap between germline ends came to 7 bases. The CDR3 consists of 15 residues. The V gene's germline CDR1 is MGHRA and CDR2 YSYEKL. The CDR3 is CASSQDRASNQPQHF. CDR3 coding DNA: TGCGCCAGCAGCCAAGATAGGGCCAGCAATCAGCCCCAGCATTTT.

The V call is TRBV6-1, the J call TRBJ2-1; D not certain. Per the germline V gene, CDR1 is MNHNS and CDR2 is SASEGT. This CDR3 has 16 amino acids. V lost 5 bases, J lost 6 bases, and 20 bases lay in between. CDR3 nucleotides: TGTGCCAGCAGTATTCTTTCAGGACGGGCTAGCAATGAGCAGTTCTTC. The encoded protein is CASSILSGRASNEQFF.

The rearrangement uses TRBV30 and TRBJ1-1; D may be TRBD1 (5 bases). This CDR3 spans 14 amino acids. The ends were cut back, 5 bases at V and 3 bases at J, with 16 bases in the middle. The germline CDR1 and CDR2 sequences are GTSNPN and SVGIG (reference sequence). The CDR3 DNA reads as TGTGCCTGGTCAATCCGGGGGGTCGACACTGAAGCTTTCTTT. Protein: CAWSIRGVDTEAFF. Full variable domain (rest looked up from reference TRBV30 and TRBJ1-1): SQTIHQWPATLVQPVGSPLSLECTVEGTSNPNLYWYRQAAGRGLQLLFYSVGIGQISSEVPQNLSASRPQDRQFILSSKKLLLSDSGFYLCAWSIRGVDTEAFFGQGTRLTVV.

The gene calls are TRBV30 and TRBJ1-1, with D possibly TRBD1 on 5 matching bases. The V end was cut by 5 bases, the J end by 2 bases, with 12 bases between. Germline CDR1 and CDR2: GTSNPN and SVGIG (reference sequence). The length of the CDR3 is 13 residues. CDR3 region: CAWGEGVNTEAFF. As DNA, the CDR3 is TGTGCCTGGGGTGAAGGGGTAAACACTGAAGCTTTCTTT.

V and J are TRBV7-9 and TRBJ2-7; D remains unclear. Germline V gene lookup returns CDR1 SEHNR and CDR2 FQNEAQ (reference sequence). V lost 4 bases and J 3 bases, leaving 13 bases between the germline ends. This CDR3 is 14 amino acids long. Written as DNA, the CDR3 is TGTGCCAGCAGCTCCGGGCCCGCGGTCTACGAGCAGTACGTC. It encodes CASSSGPAVYEQYV.

V is TRBV12-3 or TRBV12-4 and J is TRBJ2-5; D possibly corresponds to TRBD2 (6 bases). This CDR3 comprises 15 residues. V was pared by 6 bases and J by 1 base, with 15 bases between. The DNA of the CDR3 is TGTGCCAGCAGCTCGTTCGGGGGACGCCAAGAGACCCAGTACTTC. This codes for CASSSFGGRQETQYF.

This rearrangement joins TRBV9 to TRBJ2-1; TRBD2 is a possible D gene (6 bases). CDR1 is SGDLS and CDR2 is YYNGEE in the germline V gene. Trimming shortened V by 0 bases and J by 9 bases, and 10 bases separated the two germline ends. This CDR3 has 13 amino acids. DNA of the CDR3: TGTGCCAGCAGCGTAGGGGGGGTTAGTGAGCAGTTCTTC. The encoded protein is CASSVGGVSEQFF.

The chain uses TRBV3-1 and TRBJ1-5; D gene uncertain. CDR3 length equals 15 residues. Looked up from germline, CDR1 is LGHDT and CDR2 is YNNKEL (reference sequence). V shed 3 bases and J shed 3 bases, with 12 bases lying between them. The DNA for the CDR3 is TGTGCCAGCAGCCATTCGCAAGGCCTCAATCAGCCCCAGCATTTT. Protein product: CASSHSQGLNQPQHF.

The chain joins TRBV2 to TRBJ2-1; 8 bases are a match to TRBD1. There are 14 residues in the CDR3. Unmatched junction bases numbered 5, after V lost 4 bases and J lost 6 bases. The germline CDR1 and CDR2 sequences are SNHLY and FYNNEI. DNA for the CDR3: TGTGCCAGCAGTGTGGGACAGGCGGTCAATGAGCAGTTCTTC. Translated, it gives CASSVGQAVNEQFF.

The chain carries TRBV4-2 and TRBJ2-2, with 9 bases fitting TRBD2. In germline, CDR1 is LGHNA, CDR2 YNFKEQ. J lost 6 bases, V lost 0 bases, and 5 bases had no gene match. The CDR3 extends over 16 amino acids. The CDR3 nucleotides are TGTGCCAGCAGCCAAGATCGGACTAGCGCTGCCGGGGAGCTGTTTTTT. Protein sequence: CASSQDRTSAAGELFF.

This chain links TRBV12-3 or TRBV12-4 with TRBJ1-2; D may be TRBD1 (5 bases). V lost 5 bases and J lost 7, with 20 bases in between. This CDR3 spans 15 amino acids. The CDR3 loop reads CASSPAGGLSRGYTF. In nucleotides, the CDR3 is TGTGCCAGCAGTCCTGCGGGGGGTTTGTCTCGTGGCTACACCTTC.

This clonotype came up once. This chain connects TRBV4-1 to TRBJ2-2; the match to TRBD1 covers 7 bases. The V gene's germline CDR1 is MGHRA and CDR2 YSYEKL. The CDR3 runs 16 residues. V lost 4 bases to trimming and J lost 2 bases; unmatched junction nucleotides: 7. DNA of the CDR3: TGCGCCAGCAGCCCTAGGACAGGAGACAACACCGGGGAGCTGTTTTTT. This encodes CASSPRTGDNTGELFF.

The CDR3 region has the DNA TGCAGTGCCCCCCTTTACAATGAGCAGTTCTTC. It specifies CSAPLYNEQFF. V usage is TRBV20-1 and J usage is TRBJ2-1, with D uncertain. The V end was cut by 6 bases, the J end by 4 bases, with 7 bases between. Germline lookup yields CDR1 DFQATT and CDR2 SNEGSKA (reference sequence). The CDR3 length is 11 residues.

The chain employs TRBV6-1 and TRBJ2-7, with D perhaps TRBD2 (6 bases). V shed 6 bases and J shed 5 bases, with 11 bases lying between them. Germline CDR1 and CDR2: MNHNS and SASEGT. The CDR3 extends over 12 amino acids. The chain's CDR3 is CASRYRGNEQYV. The DNA of the CDR3 is TGTGCCAGCAGGTATCGGGGGAACGAGCAGTACGTC.

This clonotype was observed a single time. The chain couples TRBV29-1 to TRBJ1-1; tentative D call: TRBD1 (6 bases). This CDR3 contains 14 residues. V lost 6 bases, J lost 1 base, and 15 bases lay in between. Looked up from germline, CDR1 is SQVTM and CDR2 is ANQGSEA. The CDR3 here is CSVEPGQRNTEAFF. In DNA, the CDR3 is TGCAGCGTGGAGCCGGGACAAAGGAACACTGAAGCTTTCTTT.

The V gene is TRBV12-3 or TRBV12-4, the J gene TRBJ2-7; D remains unclear. Trimming cost V 3 bases and J 2 bases, with 8 bases left between them. This CDR3 has 13 amino acids. CDR3 in amino acids: CASSFGLPYEQYF. CDR3 nucleotide sequence: TGTGCCAGCAGTTTCGGGCTACCCTACGAGCAGTACTTC.